This entry lists 8 T cell receptor beta chains sequenced from one sample in a study of blood T cell repertoires in COVID-19. The protocol was immunoSEQ multiplex PCR, while the TCRdb copy is restricted to in-frame clones and leaves out a portion. The sample consists of 250,000 to 400,000 clones, approximately 89% of them appearing once. What was sequenced was PBMCs or T cells enriched from blood (not recorded which). These TCRs come from a woman aged 25 to 39 who had recovered from COVID-19.

The chain uses TRBV15 and TRBJ1-5; 9 bases align to TRBD1. Germline lookup yields CDR1 LNHNV and CDR2 YYDKDF (reference sequence). The CDR3 is 13 residues long. V was clipped by 10 bases and J by 3 bases; unmatched bases: 4. Here the CDR3 reads CAIRDRDNQPQHF. The CDR3 DNA reads as TGTGCCATTCGGGACAGGGACAATCAGCCCCAGCATTTT.

This sequence joins TRBV28 and TRBJ2-4; D possibly corresponds to TRBD1 (7 bases). Trimming shortened V by 5 bases and J by 8 bases, and 10 bases separated the two germline ends. This CDR3 spans 12 amino acids. The germline V gene encodes CDR1 MDHEN and CDR2 SYDVKM. The CDR3, as DNA: TGTGCCAGCAGTCCCAGGGGGGACATTCAGTACTTC. It specifies CASSPRGDIQYF. Full variable domain (remainder filled in from reference TRBV28 and TRBJ2-4): DVKVTQSSRYLVKRTGEKVFLECVQDMDHENMFWYRQDPGLGLRLIYFSYDVKMKEKGDIPEGYSVSREKKERFSLILESASTNQTSMYLCASSPRGDIQYFGAGTRLSVL.

This clone was observed a single time. The chain recombines TRBV11-2 with TRBJ1-1; 7 bases map to TRBD1. The CDR3 contains 13 residues. The germline V gene has CDR1 SGHAT and CDR2 FQNNGV. The V gene end was trimmed by 5 bases and the J gene end by 4 bases; junction bases not matched to a gene: 4. The CDR3 DNA is TGTGCCAGCAGCCGAGACAGGGCCACTGAAGCTTTCTTT. It codes for CASSRDRATEAFF.

The rearrangement uses TRBV7-2 and TRBJ2-1; TRBD2 aligns across 10 bases. J gave up 6 bases and V 2 bases, and 7 bases lay outside the gene matches. This CDR3 comprises 16 residues. Looked up from germline, CDR1 is SGHTA and CDR2 is FQGNSA. CDR3 sequence (DNA): TGTGCCAGCAGCTTAAAGTCAAGCGGGGGGGTCAATGAGCAGTTCTTC. Translated: CASSLKSSGGVNEQFF. The full variable domain, rest sourced from reference TRBV7-2 and TRBJ2-1, is GAGVSQSPSNKVTEKGKDVELRCDPISGHTALYWYRQSLGQGLEFLIYFQGNSAPDKSGLPSDRFSAERTGGSVSTLTIQRTQQEDSAVYLCASSLKSSGGVNEQFFGPGTRLTVL.

J is TRBJ2-3 and V is TRBV9; 11 bases agree with TRBD2. Germline V gene sequence: CDR1 SGDLS, CDR2 YYNGEE. The V gene end was trimmed by 4 bases and the J gene end by 2 bases; junction bases not matched to a gene: 6. The CDR3 is 16 residues long. The CDR3 reads CASSFLAGGHTDTQYF. CDR3 bases: TGTGCCAGCAGCTTTTTAGCGGGGGGGCACACAGATACGCAGTATTTT.

The chain links TRBV10-1 to TRBJ2-2; the D gene is possibly TRBD2 (6 bases). The V end lost 5 bases, the J end lost 5 bases, and 9 bases lay between the germline ends. Germline V gives CDR1 WNHNN, CDR2 SYGVQD (reference sequence). This CDR3 is 13 amino acids long. The CDR3 region is CASSKRETGELFF. For the CDR3, the DNA is TGCGCCAGCAGTAAACGGGAGACCGGGGAGCTGTTTTTT.

The chain joins TRBV28 to TRBJ1-5, with D possibly TRBD1 on 5 matching bases. Germline V gene sequence: CDR1 MDHEN, CDR2 SYDVKM. Trimming took 5 bases from V and 7 from J, leaving 21 bases between them. CDR3 size: 16 residues. CDR3 DNA: TGTGCCAGCAGTCGTCCGGGGGGAGTAGGGGTCCAGCCCCAGCATTTT. It is translated as CASSRPGGVGVQPQHF. The full variable domain, its missing parts supplied by reference TRBV28 and TRBJ1-5, is DVKVTQSSRYLVKRTGEKVFLECVQDMDHENMFWYRQDPGLGLRLIYFSYDVKMKEKGDIPEGYSVSREKKERFSLILESASTNQTSMYLCASSRPGGVGVQPQHFGDGTRLSIL.

V gene TRBV6-5 combines with J gene TRBJ2-1, with 7 bases identical to TRBD2. The CDR3 totals 11 residues. V was pared by 9 bases and J by 7 bases, with 3 bases of the junction left unmatched. Germline V CDR1 and CDR2: MNHEY, SVGAGI. The CDR3 coding sequence is TGTGCCAGTGGGCGGGGGAATGAGCAGTTCTTC. The encoded protein is CASGRGNEQFF.